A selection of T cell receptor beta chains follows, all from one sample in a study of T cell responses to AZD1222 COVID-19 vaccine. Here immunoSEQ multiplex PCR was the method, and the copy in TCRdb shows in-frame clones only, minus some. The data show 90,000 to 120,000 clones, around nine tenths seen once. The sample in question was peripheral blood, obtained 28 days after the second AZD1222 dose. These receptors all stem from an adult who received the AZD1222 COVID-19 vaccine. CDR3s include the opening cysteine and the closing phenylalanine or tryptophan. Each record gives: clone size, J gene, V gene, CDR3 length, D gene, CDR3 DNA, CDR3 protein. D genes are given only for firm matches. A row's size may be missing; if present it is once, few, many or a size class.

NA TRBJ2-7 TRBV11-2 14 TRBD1 TGTGCCAGCAGCACGGGACAGGGGTCCTACGAGCAGTACTTC CASSTGQGSYEQYF
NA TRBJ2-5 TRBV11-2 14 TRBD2 TGTGCCAGCAGCCGCGGGGGGCTCCAAGAGACCCAGTACTTC CASSRGGLQETQYF
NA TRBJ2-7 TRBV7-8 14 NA TGTGCCAGCAGCCCACCCGGGGGAACCTACGAGCAGTACTTC CASSPPGGTYEQYF
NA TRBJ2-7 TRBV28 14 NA TGTGCCAGCAGCCCTCGGGACACCCGCCTTCGTGGGTACTTC CASSPRDTRLRGYF
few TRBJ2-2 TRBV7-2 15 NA TGTGCCAGCAGCCCTGGACACCCGAACACCGGGGAGCTGTTTTTT CASSPGHPNTGELFF
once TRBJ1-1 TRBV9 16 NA TGTGCCAGCAGCGTAAACCCCCGGAGGGGCGGGACTGAAGCTTTCTTT CASSVNPRRGGTEAFF
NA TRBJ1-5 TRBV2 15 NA TGTGCCAGCAGCGGGGGGCAGGGGCCCTGGCAGCCCCAGCATTTT CASSGGQGPWQPQHF
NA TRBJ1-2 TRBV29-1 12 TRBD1 TGCAGCGTATCGGACAGGGGCTATGGCTACACCTTC CSVSDRGYGYTF
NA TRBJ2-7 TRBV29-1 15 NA TGCAGCGTTGCAAGGGATCCAGGTGGACCCTACGAGCAGTACTTC CSVARDPGGPYEQYF
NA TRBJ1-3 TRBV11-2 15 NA TGTGCCAGCAGCCGATTAGTAGGGTCTGGAAACACCATATATTTT CASSRLVGSGNTIYF
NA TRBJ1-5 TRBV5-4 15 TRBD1 TGTGCCAGCAGCCTTAGGACAGGGTGGGATCAGCCCCAGCATTTT CASSLRTGWDQPQHF
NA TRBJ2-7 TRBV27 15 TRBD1 TGTGCCAGCAGCCTAGGGACAGGGGGGTTCTACGAGCAGTACTTC CASSLGTGGFYEQYF
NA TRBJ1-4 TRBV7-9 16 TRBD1 TGTGCCAGCAGCCTACCTACCGGGACAGGATATGAAAAACTGTTTTTT CASSLPTGTGYEKLFF
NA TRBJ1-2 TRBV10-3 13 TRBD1 TGTGCCATCACCGACAGGGAAGGCTATGGCTACACCTTC CAITDREGYGYTF
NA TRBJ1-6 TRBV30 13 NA TGTGCCTGGAGTGTAAAGGCGATTTCACCCCTCCACTTT CAWSVKAISPLHF
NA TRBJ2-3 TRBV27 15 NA TGTGCCAGCAGCCCGCGGGTAACAGGGTTAGATACGCAGTATTTT CASSPRVTGLDTQYF
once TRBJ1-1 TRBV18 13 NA TGTGCCACCTCACAGAGGGCCGACACTGAAGCTTTCTTT CATSQRADTEAFF
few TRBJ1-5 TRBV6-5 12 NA TGTGCCAGCAGGGGAGGCCCGGGGCCCCAGCATTTT CASRGGPGPQHF
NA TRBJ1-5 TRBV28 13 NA TGTGCCAGCCGCTGGGGGCGGAATCAGCCCCAGCATTTT CASRWGRNQPQHF
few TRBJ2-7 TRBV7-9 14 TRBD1 TGTGCCGGCGTTCCCGGGACAGGGCGTCACGAGCAGTACTTC CAGVPGTGRHEQYF
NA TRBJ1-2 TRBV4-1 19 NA TGCGCCAGCAGCCAAGGGTTAAACTCTAGGACACAACGAAACTATGGCTACACCTTC CASSQGLNSRTQRNYGYTF
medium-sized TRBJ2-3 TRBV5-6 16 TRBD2 TGTGCCAGCAGCCGAACTAGCGGGGGACCTACAGATACGCAGTATTTT CASSRTSGGPTDTQYF
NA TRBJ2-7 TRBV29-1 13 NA TGCAGCGTTGAAACGCGCCTTGTGGGAGAGCAGTACTTC CSVETRLVGEQYF
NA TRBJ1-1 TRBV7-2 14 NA TGTGCCAGCAGCTTAGGTGGCGTCAACACTGAAGCTTTCTTT CASSLGGVNTEAFF
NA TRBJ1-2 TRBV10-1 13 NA TGCGCCAGCAGTGAGCATGACGCCTATGGCTACACCTTC CASSEHDAYGYTF
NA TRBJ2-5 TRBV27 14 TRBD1 TGTGCCAGCAGACAAGCCGGGACAGGCGAGACCCAGTACTTC CASRQAGTGETQYF
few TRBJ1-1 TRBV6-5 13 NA TGTGCCAGCAGTTACGGGGGAAACACTGAAGCTTTCTTT CASSYGGNTEAFF
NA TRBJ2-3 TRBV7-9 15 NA TGTGCCAGCAGCCTAACTCGGACTCTTACAGATACGCAGTATTTT CASSLTRTLTDTQYF
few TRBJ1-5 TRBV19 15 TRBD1 TGTGCCAGTAACCGGAATGGACAGGGGAATCAGCCCCAGCATTTT CASNRNGQGNQPQHF
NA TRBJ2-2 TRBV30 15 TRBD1 TGTGCCTGGAACCCTGGGACAGCGAACACCGGGGAGCTGTTTTTT CAWNPGTANTGELFF
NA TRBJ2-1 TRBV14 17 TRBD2 TGTGCCAGCAGCCCTCCGGGACTAGCGGGGGGCTACAATGAGCAGTTCTTC CASSPPGLAGGYNEQFF
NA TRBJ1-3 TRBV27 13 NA TGTGCCAGCTGGGGGACCGTTGGAAACACCATATATTTT CASWGTVGNTIYF
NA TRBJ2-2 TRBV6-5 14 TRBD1 TGTGCCAGCAGCAGGGACAGCAACACCGGGGAGCTGTTTTTT CASSRDSNTGELFF
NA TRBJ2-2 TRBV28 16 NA TGTGCCAGCAGTTTATTTTCCGGGGGTAGCACCGGGGAGCTGTTTTTT CASSLFSGGSTGELFF
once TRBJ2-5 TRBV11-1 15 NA TGTGCCAGCAGCTTAAGGGCTAGCGTATGGGAGACCCAGTACTTC CASSLRASVWETQYF
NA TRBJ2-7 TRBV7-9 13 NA TGTGCCAGCAGCTTAGCAGCTTCGGACGAGCAGTACTTC CASSLAASDEQYF
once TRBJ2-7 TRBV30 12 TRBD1 TGTGCCTGGTCGGTGCAGGGGGTGGAACAGTACTTC CAWSVQGVEQYF
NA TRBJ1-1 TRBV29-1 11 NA TGCAGCGCCCGCCCCGAGCTGGAAGCTTTCTTT CSARPELEAFF
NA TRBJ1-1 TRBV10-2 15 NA TGCGCCAGCAGTGAAAGAGGTCTGGGAAACACTGAAGCTTTCTTT CASSERGLGNTEAFF
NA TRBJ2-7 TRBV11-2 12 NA TGTGCCAGCAGCTTATGGAATTACGAGCAGTACTTC CASSLWNYEQYF
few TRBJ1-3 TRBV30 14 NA TGTGCCTGGAAGCAGGGGACCTCTGGAAACACCATATATTTT CAWKQGTSGNTIYF
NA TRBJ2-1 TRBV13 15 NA TGTGCCAGCAGCCCCCTCCAGGGAAACCTCAATGAGCAGTTCTTC CASSPLQGNLNEQFF
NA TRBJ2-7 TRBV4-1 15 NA TGCGCCAGCAGCCAAGTCTTGGGGGGAGAGGGTGAGCAGTACTTC CASSQVLGGEGEQYF
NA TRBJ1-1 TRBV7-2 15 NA TGTGCCAGCAGCTTAAGGCAGGCTTCGAACACTGAAGCTTTCTTT CASSLRQASNTEAFF
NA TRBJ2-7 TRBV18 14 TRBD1 TGTGCCAGCTCACCTCGGGACAGGGGATACGAGCAGTACTTC CASSPRDRGYEQYF
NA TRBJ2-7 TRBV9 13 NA TGTGCCAGCAGCGGGGGCGGGGACTACGAGCAGTACTTC CASSGGGDYEQYF
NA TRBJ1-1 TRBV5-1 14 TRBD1 TGCGCCAGCAGCACCGGGACAGGGATCACTGAAGCTTTCTTT CASSTGTGITEAFF
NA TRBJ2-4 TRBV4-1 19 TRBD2 TGCGCCAGCAGCCAACCTACTAGCGGGGGGGCCGGGGCCAAAAACATTCAGTACTTC CASSQPTSGGAGAKNIQYF
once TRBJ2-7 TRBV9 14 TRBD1 TGTGCCAGCAGCGCCCGGGACAGACCCTACGAGCAGTACTTC CASSARDRPYEQYF
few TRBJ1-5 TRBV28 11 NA TGTGCCAGCAGTTTAATGGAGCCCCAGCATTTT CASSLMEPQHF
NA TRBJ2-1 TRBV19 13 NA TGTGCCAGTAGGATAGGATCCTACAATGAGCAGTTCTTC CASRIGSYNEQFF
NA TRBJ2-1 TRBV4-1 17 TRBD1 TGCGCCAGCAGCCAACCTCCCTCAGGGGGCCCCTACAATGAGCAGTTCTTC CASSQPPSGGPYNEQFF
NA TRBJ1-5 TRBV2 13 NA TGTGCCAGCAGTGGCGAGTTACCTCAGCCCCAGCATTTT CASSGELPQPQHF
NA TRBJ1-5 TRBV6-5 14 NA TGTGCCTCGTCAATGACGCAGGGGAATCAGCCCCAGCATTTT CASSMTQGNQPQHF
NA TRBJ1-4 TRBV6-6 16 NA TGTGCCAGCAGTCAAGACGTGGGGGCTACTAATGAAAAACTGTTTTTT CASSQDVGATNEKLFF
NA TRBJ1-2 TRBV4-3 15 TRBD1 TGCGCCAGCAGCCAAGATCGACAGGGGATGGGTGGCTACACCTTC CASSQDRQGMGGYTF
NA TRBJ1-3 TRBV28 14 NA TGTGCCAGCAGCTCGTCTGGCTCTGGAAACACCATATATTTT CASSSSGSGNTIYF
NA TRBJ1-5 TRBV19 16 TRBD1 TGTGCCAGTAGTATGGGCGGGACAGTACGGAGTCAGCCCCAGCATTTT CASSMGGTVRSQPQHF
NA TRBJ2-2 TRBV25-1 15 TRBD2 TGTGCCAGCAGTAGCGCTAGCGGGGGTCCCGGGGAGCTGTTTTTT CASSSASGGPGELFF
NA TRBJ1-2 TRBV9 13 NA TGTGCCAGCAGCGTAGAAGGGACCTATGGCTACACCTTC CASSVEGTYGYTF